The 21 T cell receptor beta chains reported below all come from one sample, sequenced in a study of cytomegalovirus exposure and HLA in healthy donors (dated by TCRdb to the late 2010s). Receptor libraries were prepared by the immunoSEQ multiplex PCR assay. For the multiplex PCR, a mixture combining 60 forward primers for TCR Vbeta segments and 13 reverse primers for TCR Jbeta segments was used. Not all clones reach the TCRdb copy of this immuneACCESS table, which keeps in-frame sequences only. Checked studies attribute under half of the gap to unresolved V genes and leave the rest unexplained. The table of this sample itemizes approximately 120,000 clones. Under 3.5% of the sample goes to the ten largest clones. The sequenced material came from PBMCs. The receptors were gathered from a man aged 25-45 years in good health and CMV-seronegative.

V and J are TRBV5-5 and TRBJ2-7; 7 nucleotides agree with TRBD2. The CDR3 runs to 16 residues. V was pared by 0 bases and J by 0 bases, with 6 bases of the junction left unmatched. Germline V gene data show CDR1 as SGHKS and CDR2 as YYEKEE (reference sequence). The CDR3 DNA reads as TGTGCCAGCAGCTTGGCCGTCGGGAGGCGCTCCTACGAGCAGTACTTC. Encoded protein: CASSLAVGRRSYEQYF. Full variable domain (outside the CDR3, taken from reference TRBV5-5 and TRBJ2-7): DAGVTQSPTHLIKTRGQQVTLRCSPISGHKSVSWYQQVLGQGPQFIFQYYEKEERGRGNFPDRFSARQFPNYSSELNVNALLLGDSALYLCASSLAVGRRSYEQYFGPGTRLTVT.

The chain couples TRBV20-1 to TRBJ2-7, with D perhaps TRBD2 (5 bases). Trimming shortened V by 1 base and J by 7 bases, and 8 bases separated the two germline ends. The CDR3 loop spans 11 amino acids. CDR1 DFQATT and CDR2 SNEGSKA come from the germline V gene (reference sequence). In DNA form, the CDR3 reads TGCAGTGCTAGAGGAGGGTATGAGCAGTACTTC. This sequence encodes CSARGGYEQYF.

The rearrangement links TRBV11-1 to TRBJ2-2, with TRBD2 identical over 7 bases. V lost 8 bases and J lost 3; bases outside the gene matches: 15. The CDR3 has 17 residues. CDR1 is SGHAT, CDR2 FQDESV, per germline (reference sequence). CDR3 sequence (DNA): TGTGCCAGCCATAGCTTCGGCCTCGCGGGGGACACCGGGGAGCTGTTTTTT. Translation: CASHSFGLAGDTGELFF.

The V and J genes are TRBV5-1 and TRBJ2-1; TRBD1 aligns across 9 bases. Germline V gene lookup returns CDR1 SGHRS and CDR2 YFSETQ. V was pared by 0 bases and J by 8 bases, with 3 bases of the junction left unmatched. There are 14 residues in the CDR3. Here the CDR3 DNA reads TGCGCCAGCAGCTTGGATTGGGACAGGGATGAGCAGTTCTTC. This codes for CASSLDWDRDEQFF.

CDR3 in DNA: TGCGCCAGCAGCGAGGACAGGTCTTTCTCCTACGAGCAGTACTTC. Amino acid sequence: CASSEDRSFSYEQYF. The V gene is TRBV5-1, the J gene TRBJ2-7; the match to TRBD1 covers 7 bases. Germline trimming cut 4 bases from V and 0 bases from J; bases unmatched to any gene: 7. CDR3 length equals 15 residues. Germline V CDR1 and CDR2: SGHRS, YFSETQ. The entire variable domain, with the rest obtained from reference TRBV5-1 and TRBJ2-7, is as follows: KAGVTQTPRYLIKTRGQQVTLSCSPISGHRSVSWYQQTPGQGLQFLFEYFSETQRNKGNFPGRFSGRQFSNSRSEMNVSTLELGDSALYLCASSEDRSFSYEQYFGPGTRLTVT.

The rearrangement links TRBV7-2 to TRBJ1-4; D is perhaps TRBD1 (5 bases). V was shortened by 5 bases and J by 2 bases, with 9 bases between the two germline ends. The CDR3 extends over 14 amino acids. Germline CDR1 is SGHTA and CDR2 is FQGNSA. The CDR3 bases are TGTGCCAGCAGCCTGACAGCTACTAATGAAAAACTGTTTTTT. It is translated as CASSLTATNEKLFF.

The rearrangement links TRBV28 to TRBJ2-7; 7 positions match TRBD2. The CDR3 spans 13 residues. Germline values: CDR1 MDHEN, CDR2 SYDVKM. The trim removed 3 bases at V and 3 bases at J, leaving 2 bases unmatched. The CDR3 DNA reads TGTGCCAGCAGTTTGAAGCGGGGCTACGAGCAGTACTTC. This sequence encodes CASSLKRGYEQYF.

In DNA, the CDR3 is TGCGCCAGCAGCCCGGACAGTACCGGGGAGCTGTTTTTT. Protein: CASSPDSTGELFF. The chain couples TRBV5-1 to TRBJ2-2; possible D gene TRBD1, 6 bases. V lost 4 bases to trimming and J lost 5 bases, with 9 bases between them. Looked up from germline, CDR1 is SGHRS and CDR2 is YFSETQ. This CDR3 region has 13 residues.

The V gene is TRBV13, the J gene TRBJ1-2, with D unresolved. Trimming cost V 5 bases and J 4 bases, with 11 bases left between them. CDR1 is PRHDT and CDR2 is FYEKMQ in the germline V gene (reference sequence). This CDR3 comprises 13 residues. CDR3 amino acids: CASSTRSLYGYTF. CDR3 DNA sequence: TGTGCCAGCAGCACCCGTAGTCTCTATGGCTACACCTTC.

V gene TRBV6-1 combines with J gene TRBJ1-3; 7 bases are a match to TRBD1. CDR1 is MNHNS and CDR2 is SASEGT in the germline V gene. J gave up 4 bases and V 7 bases, and 4 bases lay outside the gene matches. The CDR3 runs 13 residues. The CDR3 DNA sequence: TGTGCCAGCAAACAGGGGATGGGAAACACCATATATTTT. Translating gives CASKQGMGNTIYF.

This sequence joins TRBV29-1 and TRBJ2-3, with D possibly being TRBD2 (6 bases). Deletions cut 4 bases from V and 2 bases from J, with 10 bases between. CDR3 length: 13 residues. The germline V gene encodes CDR1 SQVTM and CDR2 ANQGSEA. CDR3 DNA: TGCAGCGTTGGGACTATAATCACAGATACGCAGTATTTT. Translating gives CSVGTIITDTQYF.

The chain links TRBV5-8 to TRBJ2-3, with 8 bases aligning to TRBD2. Germline V gene data show CDR1 as SGHTS and CDR2 as YDEGEE. After removal of 0 bases from V and 6 bases from J, the junction contained 6 bases not matched to a gene. This CDR3 is 15 amino acids long. The CDR3 is CASSLGGSGIDTQYF. The CDR3 bases are TGTGCCAGCAGCTTGGGAGGTAGCGGGATCGATACGCAGTATTTT.

This chain joins TRBV13 and TRBJ1-1; D might be TRBD1 (5 bases). In germline, CDR1 is PRHDT, CDR2 FYEKMQ (reference sequence). Trimming took 0 bases from V and 0 from J, leaving 11 bases between them. CDR3 length: 16 residues. The CDR3 loop reads CASSLGLGLLNTEAFF. The CDR3 DNA sequence: TGTGCCAGCAGCTTAGGCCTGGGACTTTTGAACACTGAAGCTTTCTTT.

The chain joins TRBV28 to TRBJ1-3, with unresolved D. Germline values: CDR1 MDHEN, CDR2 SYDVKM. Deletions cut 7 bases from V and 0 bases from J, with 10 bases between. The CDR3 has 14 residues. In nucleotides, the CDR3 is TGTGCCAGCACCGCAGGAGGCTCTGGAAACACCATATATTTT. Amino acids: CASTAGGSGNTIYF.

This chain joins TRBV7-6 and TRBJ2-2; 9 nucleotides agree with TRBD1. This CDR3 has 17 amino acids. With V trimmed by 3 bases and J by 0 bases, 5 bases remained unmatched. Looked up from germline, CDR1 is SGHVS and CDR2 is FNYEAQ. CDR3 bases: TGTGCCAGCAGCTTGGAACAGGGGGCCCCGAACACCGGGGAGCTGTTTTTT. It translates to CASSLEQGAPNTGELFF.

The chain uses TRBV10-3 and TRBJ2-2, with TRBD1 matching over 10 bases. CDR1 is ENHRY, CDR2 SYGVKD, per germline. The ends lost 6 bases at V and 3 bases at J; junction bases unmatched: 4. The CDR3 spans 15 residues. The CDR3 DNA is TGTGCCATCAGACCGGGACAGGGGTACACCGGGGAGCTGTTTTTT. This gives the protein CAIRPGQGYTGELFF.

V and J are TRBV5-1 and TRBJ2-5; 9 bases match TRBD1. This CDR3 has 14 amino acids. Germline trimming cut 1 base from V and 6 bases from J; bases unmatched to any gene: 4. The germline CDR1 and CDR2 sequences are SGHRS and YFSETQ. The CDR3 region has the DNA TGCGCCAGCAGCTTGACAGGGGGCATTCAGACCCAGTACTTC. It translates to CASSLTGGIQTQYF.

The chain links TRBV5-1 to TRBJ1-1, with TRBD1 identical over 7 bases. Germline V gene sequence: CDR1 SGHRS, CDR2 YFSETQ. The trim removed 0 bases at V and 7 bases at J, leaving 9 bases unmatched. The length of the CDR3 is 15 residues. CDR3 DNA sequence: TGCGCCAGCAGCTTGGCCGCAGGGGGGTATGATGAAGCTTTCTTT. Translating gives CASSLAAGGYDEAFF. The full variable domain, with the rest looked up from reference TRBV5-1 and TRBJ1-1, is KAGVTQTPRYLIKTRGQQVTLSCSPISGHRSVSWYQQTPGQGLQFLFEYFSETQRNKGNFPGRFSGRQFSNSRSEMNVSTLELGDSALYLCASSLAAGGYDEAFFGQGTRLTVV.

As regards this clone: At one of its ends the junction is not consistent with the germline gene, which may arise from a read error. The rearrangement uses TRBV6-5 and TRBJ1-1; 8 bases are shared with TRBD1. The germline V gene encodes CDR1 MNHEY and CDR2 SVGAGI. This CDR3 spans 15 amino acids. The CDR3 spells CASRYSDRGNTEAFF. As DNA, the CDR3 is TGTGCCAGCAGATACTCCGACAGGGGTAACACTGAAGCTTTCTTT.

This rearrangement joins TRBV4-3 to TRBJ2-3; D may be TRBD2 (5 bases). CDR1 LGHNA and CDR2 YSLEER come from the germline V gene. The CDR3 length is 14 residues. The V and J ends lost 4 bases and 0 bases respectively, with 8 bases between them. The CDR3 protein is CASSPSGSTDTQYF. The CDR3, as DNA: TGCGCCAGCAGCCCAAGCGGAAGCACAGATACGCAGTATTTT.

The V gene is TRBV5-4, the J gene TRBJ2-1, with 9 bases identical to TRBD2. Trimming removed 0 bases from V and 8 bases from J; junction bases left unmatched: 9. The germline V gene encodes CDR1 SGHNT and CDR2 YYREEE (reference sequence). The CDR3 covers 16 residues. The CDR3 DNA sequence: TGTGCCAGCAGCTTGGAGGAGGGCGGGAGGGAGGATGAGCAGTTCTTC. Its protein product is CASSLEEGGREDEQFF. Based on the CDR3 plus reference TRBV5-4 and TRBJ2-1, the full variable domain is ETGVTQSPTHLIKTRGQQVTLRCSSQSGHNTVSWYQQALGQGPQFIFQYYREEENGRGNFPPRFSGLQFPNYSSELNVNALELDDSALYLCASSLEEGGREDEQFFGPGTRLTVL.